A single sample is the source of the 27 T cell receptor beta chains below, sequenced in a study of identical twins. TCRdb used MiXCR to reprocess the 5' RACE reads, holding one entry per CDR3 protein. The data contain around 280,000 distinct CDR3 sequences, about 8.3% of them singletons. A further study also used this sample, focusing on yellow fever vaccine responses in identical twins.

The source material was memory (CD45RO+) T cells sorted from blood. These TCRs come from a young woman in good health.

This clonotype was seen more than once but under ten times. V is TRBV12-3 or TRBV12-4 and J is TRBJ2-7; 11 bases are shared with TRBD2. The CDR3 totals 19 residues. J lost 6 bases, V lost 5 bases, and 21 bases had no gene match. CDR3 amino acids: CASSATSGGPDGSGPEQYV. As DNA, the CDR3 is TGTGCCAGCAGTGCTACTAGCGGGGGCCCAGACGGGAGCGGTCCCGAGCAGTACGTC.

In its sample, this clonotype was seen many times. The rearrangement uses TRBV10-2 and TRBJ2-5; 15 positions match TRBD2. Germline trimming cut 7 bases from V and 7 bases from J; bases unmatched to any gene: 10. This CDR3 comprises 16 residues. Germline V gene data show CDR1 as WSHSY and CDR2 as SAAADI. This CDR3 reads CASTWTSGGAFGTQYF. The CDR3 DNA sequence: TGCGCCAGCACCTGGACTAGCGGGGGGGCTTTTGGGACCCAGTACTTC.

There are a few counts of this clonotype. V gene TRBV12-3 or TRBV12-4 combines with J gene TRBJ2-6; 7 nucleotides match TRBD1. The J segment lost 2 bases and the V segment lost 4 bases, leaving 11 bases of the junction unmatched. There are 18 residues in the CDR3. DNA for the CDR3: TGTGCCAGCAGTTCGAAGACAGGGATCTTGGCTGGGGCCAACGTCCTGACTTTC. This encodes CASSSKTGILAGANVLTF.

This clonotype was seen at least ten times. This chain uses TRBV3-1 with TRBJ2-5, with TRBD1 as a possible D gene (5 bases). V shed 4 bases and J shed 1 base, with 10 bases lying between them. This CDR3 region has 14 residues. Germline CDR1 reads LGHDT; CDR2 reads YNNKEL (reference sequence). The CDR3 DNA reads TGTGCCAGCAGCCCCTGGGGCGGCCAAGAGACCCAGTACTTC. Encoded protein: CASSPWGGQETQYF.

This clonotype was observed at least ten times. The J gene is TRBJ1-2, the V gene TRBV6-5, with 11 bases lining up with TRBD1. CDR1 is MNHEY, CDR2 SVGAGI, per germline. The CDR3 sequence is 16 residues long. The J segment lost 3 bases and the V segment lost 0 bases, leaving 3 bases of the junction unmatched. CDR3 sequence reads: CASSYSRTGGHYGYTF. CDR3 nucleotides: TGTGCCAGCAGTTACTCCCGGACAGGGGGCCACTATGGCTACACCTTC.

The chain couples TRBV7-1 to TRBJ2-1; D not certain. TRBV7-1 is treated as an ORF (open reading frame) with a function not yet certain. The CDR3 is 16 residues long. Trimming removed 3 bases from V and 5 bases from J, with 17 bases in between. CDR3 sequence reads: CASSSRLLCWNNEQFF. Here the CDR3 DNA reads TGTGCCAGCAGCTCCCGGCTCCTCTGCTGGAACAATGAGCAGTTCTTC.

This clonotype was counted many times. V and J are TRBV24-1 and TRBJ2-2; D unresolved. Germline V CDR1 and CDR2: KGHDR, SFDVKD. The CDR3 totals 14 residues. Trimming removed 5 bases at V and 6 bases at J, with 12 bases between. The CDR3 loop reads CATSGRWSSGELFF. The CDR3 bases are TGTGCCACCAGTGGAAGGTGGAGTTCCGGGGAGCTGTTTTTT.

V is TRBV12-3 or TRBV12-4 and J is TRBJ2-7; TRBD2 matches 10 bases. The J segment lost 1 base and the V segment lost 5 bases, leaving 8 bases of the junction unmatched. This CDR3 comprises 16 residues. CDR3 DNA: TGTGCCAGCAGTAAAGGGACTAGCGTAAAGTCCTACGAGCAGTACTTC. Its translation is CASSKGTSVKSYEQYF.

This chain uses TRBV3-1 with TRBJ2-1; D unresolved. This CDR3 spans 13 amino acids. Germline V gives CDR1 LGHDT, CDR2 YNNKEL (reference sequence). V gave up 6 bases and J gave up 9 bases, with 15 bases separating them. Here the CDR3 DNA reads TGTGCCAGCAGACGACGGCCCCACAGTGAGCAGTTCTTC. It translates to CASRRRPHSEQFF.

This clonotype was counted many times. J is TRBJ1-1 and V is TRBV6-1; tentative D call: TRBD1 (5 bases). The CDR3 runs to 15 residues. The germline V gene encodes CDR1 MNHNS and CDR2 SASEGT. With 7 bases removed from V and 1 base from J, the gap between germline ends came to 16 bases. The CDR3 DNA reads TGTGCCAGCATCCCCGAGGGACGGCCGAACACTGAAGCTTTCTTT. Amino acids: CASIPEGRPNTEAFF.

This chain joins TRBV25-1 and TRBJ2-1, with D maybe TRBD1 (5 bases). CDR3 length equals 16 residues. The V gene's germline CDR1 is MGHDK and CDR2 SYGVNS. Deletions cut 3 bases from V and 5 bases from J, with 17 bases between. The CDR3 region has the DNA TGTGCCAGCAGTGATGGCGAGACAAGGGGAAACAATGAGCAGTTCTTC. This codes for CASSDGETRGNNEQFF.

This clonotype turned up a few times. The rearrangement links TRBV20-1 to TRBJ2-1; 8 nucleotides match TRBD2. The V gene end was trimmed by 6 bases and the J gene end by 8 bases; junction bases not matched to a gene: 12. The CDR3 runs to 14 residues. Germline V gives CDR1 DFQATT, CDR2 SNEGSKA (reference sequence). CDR3 in amino acids: CSAPRGGGGHEQFF. As DNA, the CDR3 is TGCAGTGCCCCCCGGGGGGGGGGTGGCCATGAGCAGTTCTTC.

The chain has TRBV29-1 and TRBJ1-1; 11 bases fit TRBD1. The J segment lost 1 base and the V segment lost 6 bases, leaving 7 bases of the junction unmatched. CDR1 is SQVTM and CDR2 is ANQGSEA in the germline V gene. This CDR3 has 15 amino acids. CDR3 sequence reads: CSVTRTGGANTEAFF. The CDR3 DNA sequence: TGCAGCGTCACCAGGACAGGGGGCGCGAACACTGAAGCTTTCTTT.

A few counts support this clonotype. This chain connects TRBV5-6 to TRBJ1-6; 9 nucleotides align to TRBD1. J gave up 5 bases and V 4 bases, and 4 bases lay outside the gene matches. CDR1 SGHDT and CDR2 YYEEEE come from the germline V gene. The length of the CDR3 is 15 residues. The CDR3 loop is CASSTGQGNNSPLHF. The CDR3 bases are TGTGCCAGCAGCACCGGACAGGGGAATAATTCACCCCTCCACTTT. The whole variable domain, filled in from reference TRBV5-6 and TRBJ1-6, reads DAGVTQSPTHLIKTRGQQVTLRCSPKSGHDTVSWYQQALGQGPQFIFQYYEEEERQRGNFPDRFSGHQFPNYSSELNVNALLLGDSALYLCASSTGQGNNSPLHFGNGTRLTVT.

This clonotype showed up just a few times. The chain couples TRBV6-1 to TRBJ2-3, with no clear D. This CDR3 is 13 amino acids long. CDR1 MNHNS and CDR2 SASEGT come from the germline V gene. V lost 9 bases and J lost 0, with 10 bases in between. The CDR3 DNA follows: TGTGCCAGTTCGACTTCTAGCACAGATACGCAGTATTTT. Translating gives CASSTSSTDTQYF.

This clonotype has only a few counts. The chain carries TRBV2 and TRBJ2-5, with 8 bases identical to TRBD1. V lost 4 bases to trimming and J lost 1 base; unmatched junction nucleotides: 8. Germline-derived CDR1 and CDR2 are SNHLY and FYNNEI. The CDR3 covers 16 residues. CDR3 bases: TGTGCCAGCAGTGTTGGGGACAGGCCCTTCCAAGAGACCCAGTACTTC. Translated: CASSVGDRPFQETQYF.

This clonotype was seen repeatedly, ten times or more. The chain links TRBV11-2 to TRBJ2-1; D might be TRBD1 (7 bases). The CDR3 runs to 15 residues. Germline V lookup: CDR1 SGHAT, CDR2 FQNNGV. Trimming took 5 bases from V and 4 from J, leaving 15 bases between them. DNA of the CDR3: TGTGCCAGCAGCCCGCGGGGACAGAGATACAATGAGCAGTTCTTC. Translated: CASSPRGQRYNEQFF.

This clonotype was picked up many times. The rearrangement links TRBV5-1 to TRBJ2-5; D uncertain. V lost 0 bases to trimming and J lost 5 bases, with 5 bases between them. Per the germline V gene, CDR1 is SGHRS and CDR2 is YFSETQ. The CDR3 length is 12 residues. The CDR3 DNA sequence: TGCGCCAGCAGCTTGGGTTTTGAGACCCAGTACTTC. As protein: CASSLGFETQYF.

In this sample, this clonotype turned up a few times. The CDR3 region has the DNA TGCGCCAGCAGCCGGGGGCCCGGACAGGGGGCGGGCAATCAGCCCCAGCATTTT. It translates to CASSRGPGQGAGNQPQHF. The chain combines TRBV5-1 with TRBJ1-5, with 11 bases matching TRBD1. This CDR3 has 18 residues. Per germline, CDR1 SGHRS and CDR2 YFSETQ. Germline trimming cut 4 bases from V and 2 bases from J; bases unmatched to any gene: 11.

The chain carries TRBV2 and TRBJ2-2; maybe TRBD2 (7 bases). This CDR3 is built from 16 residues. CDR1 is SNHLY and CDR2 is FYNNEI in the germline V gene. V was cut by 3 bases and J by 6 bases, with 17 bases left in between. The DNA of the CDR3 is TGTGCCAGCAGTGATCATACCCGGGGGGCTCCCGGGGAGCTGTTTTTT. Its protein product is CASSDHTRGAPGELFF. The full variable domain, its missing parts supplied by reference TRBV2 and TRBJ2-2, is EPEVTQTPSHQVTQMGQEVILRCVPISNHLYFYWYRQILGQKVEFLVSFYNNEISEKSEIFDDQFSVERPDGSNFTLKIRSTKLEDSAMYFCASSDHTRGAPGELFFGEGSRLTVL.

This clonotype was counted only a few times. The chain carries TRBV20-1 and TRBJ2-7; 11 nucleotides align to TRBD2. V lost 5 bases and J lost 6; bases outside the gene matches: 6. There are 13 residues in the CDR3. In germline, CDR1 is DFQATT, CDR2 SNEGSKA (reference sequence). The CDR3 DNA sequence: TGCAGTGCTCATAGCGGGGGGGCCGGCGAGCAGTACGTC. This gives the protein CSAHSGGAGEQYV.

The J gene is TRBJ2-1, the V gene TRBV24-1; the D gene is possibly TRBD1 (6 bases). In germline, CDR1 is KGHDR, CDR2 SFDVKD. The CDR3 has 21 residues. The CDR3 bases are TGTGGGACCAGTGATTTGGGTCTGGGGCCAGGAGGACAGAGCTCCTACAATGAGCAGTTCTTC. Protein sequence: CGTSDLGLGPGGQSSYNEQFF.

There are many counts of this clonotype. The chain is built from TRBV10-3 and TRBJ1-3; no firm D call. Per the germline V gene, CDR1 is ENHRY and CDR2 is SYGVKD. CDR3 length: 14 residues. Trimming cost V 3 bases and J 2 bases, with 8 bases left between them. The CDR3 DNA follows: TGTGCCATCAGTGACTCGGGGACTGGAAACACCATATATTTT. It is translated as CAISDSGTGNTIYF.

The table lists this clonotype with a few counts. The rearrangement uses TRBV24-1 and TRBJ2-5; TRBD2 aligns across 8 bases. This CDR3 comprises 17 residues. With V trimmed by 3 bases and J by 7 bases, 15 bases remained unmatched. CDR1 is KGHDR and CDR2 is SFDVKD in the germline V gene. The CDR3 reads CATSDTLTSGAFGTQYF. The CDR3, as DNA: TGTGCCACCAGTGATACCCTCACTAGCGGAGCATTCGGGACCCAGTACTTC.

This clonotype was observed a handful of times. The rearrangement links TRBV20-1 to TRBJ2-3, with TRBD1 matching 8 bases. CDR3 length: 15 amino acids. Looked up from germline, CDR1 is DFQATT and CDR2 is SNEGSKA (reference sequence). V shed 1 base and J 4 bases; nucleotides not matched to a gene: 7. The CDR3 DNA reads as TGCAGTGCTAGAGTGCCCGGGACAGGCCCAGATACGCAGTATTTT. Encoded protein: CSARVPGTGPDTQYF.

There are a few counts of this clonotype. The rearrangement uses TRBV6-1 and TRBJ2-1, with a possible D match to TRBD2 (6 bases). The germline V and J ends were trimmed by 4 bases and 6 bases, with 25 bases remaining between them. Germline values: CDR1 MNHNS, CDR2 SASEGT. The CDR3 extends over 18 amino acids. The CDR3 loop is CASSAWLGDSGWGNEQFF. The CDR3 DNA follows: TGTGCCAGCAGTGCTTGGTTAGGGGATAGCGGATGGGGCAATGAGCAGTTCTTC.

There are a few counts of this clonotype. This sequence joins TRBV18 and TRBJ2-3; D might be TRBD1 or TRBD2, each matching 5 bases. The CDR3 is made up of 14 amino acids. Looked up from germline, CDR1 is KGHSH and CDR2 is LQKENI. The germline V and J ends were trimmed by 0 bases and 5 bases, with 9 bases remaining between them. CDR3 DNA sequence: TGTGCCAGCTCACCACCCCAGGGACGAGATACGCAGTATTTT. Protein product: CASSPPQGRDTQYF. Together with reference TRBV18 and TRBJ2-3, the CDR3 gives the full variable domain: NAGVMQNPRHLVRRRGQEARLRCSPMKGHSHVYWYRQLPEEGLKFMVYLQKENIIDESGMPKERFSAEFPKEGPSILRIQQVVRGDSAAYFCASSPPQGRDTQYFGPGTRLTVL.